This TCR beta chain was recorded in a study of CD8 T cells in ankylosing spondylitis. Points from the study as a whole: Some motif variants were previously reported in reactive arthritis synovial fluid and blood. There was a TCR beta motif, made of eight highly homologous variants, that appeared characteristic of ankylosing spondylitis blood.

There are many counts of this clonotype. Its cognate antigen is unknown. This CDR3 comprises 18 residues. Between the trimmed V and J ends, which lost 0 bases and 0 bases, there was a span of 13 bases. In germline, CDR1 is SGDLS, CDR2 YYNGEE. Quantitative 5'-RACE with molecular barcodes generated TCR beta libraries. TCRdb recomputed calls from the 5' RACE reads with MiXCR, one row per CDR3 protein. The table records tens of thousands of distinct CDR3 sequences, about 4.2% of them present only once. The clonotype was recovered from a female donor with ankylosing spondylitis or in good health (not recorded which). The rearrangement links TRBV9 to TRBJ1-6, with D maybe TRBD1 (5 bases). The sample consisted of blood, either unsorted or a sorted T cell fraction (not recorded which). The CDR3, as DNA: TGTGCCAGCAGCGTAGGGGACGGTCCGAGCTCCTATAATTCACCCCTCCACTTT. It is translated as CASSVGDGPSSYNSPLHF.